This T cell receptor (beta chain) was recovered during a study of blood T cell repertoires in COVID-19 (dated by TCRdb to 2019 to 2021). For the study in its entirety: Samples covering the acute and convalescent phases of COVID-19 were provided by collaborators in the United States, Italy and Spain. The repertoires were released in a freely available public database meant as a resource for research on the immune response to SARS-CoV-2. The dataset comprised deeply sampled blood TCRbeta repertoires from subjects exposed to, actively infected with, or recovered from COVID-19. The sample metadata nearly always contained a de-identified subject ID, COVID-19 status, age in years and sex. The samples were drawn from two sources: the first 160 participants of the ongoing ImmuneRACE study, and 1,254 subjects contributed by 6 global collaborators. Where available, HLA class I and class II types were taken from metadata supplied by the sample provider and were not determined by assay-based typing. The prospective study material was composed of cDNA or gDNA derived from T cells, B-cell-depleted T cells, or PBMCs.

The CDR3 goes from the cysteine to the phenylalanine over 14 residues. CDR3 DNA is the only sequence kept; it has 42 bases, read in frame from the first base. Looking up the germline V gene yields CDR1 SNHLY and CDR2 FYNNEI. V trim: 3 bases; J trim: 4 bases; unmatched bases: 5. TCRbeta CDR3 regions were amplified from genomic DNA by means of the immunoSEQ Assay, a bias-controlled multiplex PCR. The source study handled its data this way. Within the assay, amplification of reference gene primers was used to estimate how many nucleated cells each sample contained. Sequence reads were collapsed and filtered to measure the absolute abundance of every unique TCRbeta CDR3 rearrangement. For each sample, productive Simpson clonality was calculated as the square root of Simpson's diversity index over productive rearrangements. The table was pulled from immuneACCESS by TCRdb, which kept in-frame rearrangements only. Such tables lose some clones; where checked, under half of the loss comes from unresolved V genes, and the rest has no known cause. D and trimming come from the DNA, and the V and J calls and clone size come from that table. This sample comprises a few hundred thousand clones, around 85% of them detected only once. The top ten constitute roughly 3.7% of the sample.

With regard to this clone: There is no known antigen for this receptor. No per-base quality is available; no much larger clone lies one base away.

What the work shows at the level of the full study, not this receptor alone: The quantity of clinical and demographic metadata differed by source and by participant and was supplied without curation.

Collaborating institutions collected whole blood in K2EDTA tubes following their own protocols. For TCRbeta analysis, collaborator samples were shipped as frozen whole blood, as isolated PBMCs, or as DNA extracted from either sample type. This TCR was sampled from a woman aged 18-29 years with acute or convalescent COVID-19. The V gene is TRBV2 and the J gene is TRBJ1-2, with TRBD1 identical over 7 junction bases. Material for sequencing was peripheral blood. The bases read TGTGCCAGCAGTGAGAAGGCAGGGGGCTATGGCTACACCTTC. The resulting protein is CASSEKAGGYGYTF.